This is a list of T cell receptor beta chains from one sample in a study of T cells after yellow fever vaccination. TCRdb re-called the 5' RACE reads with MiXCR, one entry per CDR3 protein. The table has under 95,000 distinct CDR3 sequences, more than 5.5% seen once. The sequencing here drew on CD8+ T cells sorted from PBMCs, taken 10 to 11 days after the first yellow fever vaccination. All receptors derive from a man younger than 35 who received the YFV17D yellow fever vaccine. Each CDR3 is given with its conserved first and last residue. D genes are given only for firm matches. Some rows mark clone size as missing; the rest say once, few, many or name a class of expanded clone.

V	D	J	size	CDR3	DNA
TRBV5-1	TRBD2	TRBJ2-7	-	CASSIAGSNYEQYF	TGCGCCAGCAGCATAGCGGGGTCCAACTACGAGCAGTACTTC
TRBV7-2	TRBD1	TRBJ2-7	many	CASSLAFREVDRSPYEQYF	TGTGCCAGCAGCTTAGCCTTCCGAGAAGTGGACAGGAGCCCCTACGAGCAGTACTTC
TRBV15	TRBD2	TRBJ2-2	-	CATSRAGGVTGELFF	TGTGCCACCAGCAGAGCGGGGGGAGTCACCGGGGAGCTGTTTTTT
TRBV25-1	-	TRBJ2-1	few	CASSELEINEQFF	TGTGCCAGCAGTGAATTGGAGATCAATGAGCAGTTCTTC
TRBV4-1	-	TRBJ1-5	few	CASSGSEYSNQPQHF	TGCGCCAGCAGCGGAAGTGAGTATAGCAATCAGCCCCAGCATTTT
TRBV6-5	-	TRBJ2-7	many	CASSYSGITSYEQYF	TGTGCCAGCAGTTACTCTGGAATAACTTCCTACGAGCAGTACTTC
TRBV19	-	TRBJ1-2	few	CASSFTGTLYGYTF	TGTGCCAGTAGTTTCACCGGGACACTCTATGGCTACACCTTC
TRBV6-5	TRBD2	TRBJ2-5	-	CASSWTSRETQYF	TGTGCCAGCAGTTGGACTAGCCGTGAGACCCAGTACTTC
TRBV7-9	TRBD1	TRBJ2-5	many	CASRTGQGASRETQYF	TGTGCCAGCAGGACCGGACAGGGGGCCTCTAGGGAGACCCAGTACTTC
TRBV7-2	-	TRBJ2-2	many	CASSLGGLGELFF	TGTGCCAGCAGCTTAGGAGGCCTCGGGGAGCTGTTTTTT
TRBV6-2/TRBV6-3	-	TRBJ1-5	many	CASSYSGDYIHQPQHF	TGTGCCAGCAGTTACTCGGGGGACTACATACATCAGCCCCAGCATTTT
TRBV6-2/TRBV6-3	-	TRBJ2-7	many	CASRYDLGGYEQYF	TGTGCCAGCAGATACGACCTAGGGGGTTACGAGCAGTACTTC
TRBV20-1	-	TRBJ2-4	-	CSARPGLENIQYF	TGCAGTGCTAGACCGGGACTCGAAAACATTCAGTACTTC
TRBV10-3	-	TRBJ1-2	many	CAITGTDAGGYTF	TGTGCCATCACCGGGACGGACGCCGGGGGCTACACCTTC
TRBV9	-	TRBJ2-3	few	CASSVDRGSDTQYF	TGTGCCAGCAGCGTAGATCGGGGTAGCGATACGCAGTATTTT
TRBV29-1	-	TRBJ1-1	few	CSVVLGHTEAFF	TGCAGCGTTGTCCTCGGGCACACTGAAGCTTTCTTT
TRBV5-1	-	TRBJ2-7	many	CASSFTNPAYEQYF	TGCGCCAGCAGCTTTACAAATCCGGCCTACGAGCAGTACTTC
TRBV24-1	-	TRBJ2-3	few	CATSASWGGAGTDTQYF	TGTGCCACCAGTGCCTCCTGGGGGGGGGCGGGTACAGATACGCAGTATTTT
TRBV7-9	-	TRBJ2-3	few	CASSLFVDTQYF	TGTGCCAGCAGCTTGTTTGTGGATACGCAGTATTTT
TRBV6-1	-	TRBJ2-1	-	CASVSGRLTYNEQFF	TGTGCCAGTGTTTCTGGGCGCCTAACCTACAATGAGCAGTTCTTC
TRBV19	TRBD1	TRBJ1-6	few	CASSIGTGGSPLHF	TGTGCCAGTAGTATAGGGACAGGGGGCTCACCCCTCCACTTT
TRBV27	-	TRBJ2-7	-	CASGIWYEQYF	TGTGCCAGCGGCATCTGGTACGAGCAGTACTTC
TRBV7-6	-	TRBJ2-5	few	CASSFGMETQYF	TGTGCCAGCAGCTTTGGCATGGAGACCCAGTACTTC
TRBV7-2	-	TRBJ2-1	many	CASSLGLINAGEQFF	TGTGCCAGCAGCCTCGGACTAATCAACGCTGGTGAGCAGTTCTTC
TRBV13	-	TRBJ1-1	many	CASSLGVQTNTEAFF	TGTGCCAGCAGCTTAGGTGTCCAGACGAACACTGAAGCTTTCTTT
TRBV6-5	TRBD1	TRBJ2-2	many	CASSYSTMDRGDTGELFF	TGTGCCAGCAGTTACTCGACAATGGACAGGGGCGACACCGGGGAGCTGTTTTTT
TRBV27	-	TRBJ1-1	many	CASSFPGMSGTEAFF	TGTGCCAGCAGCTTTCCAGGAATGTCCGGCACTGAAGCTTTCTTT
TRBV4-3	-	TRBJ2-1	-	CASSQGRPSDEQFF	TGCGCCAGCAGCCAGGGGCGGCCAAGCGATGAGCAGTTCTTC
TRBV12-5	-	TRBJ2-2	-	CASGLGDGTGELFF	TGTGCTAGTGGTTTGGGAGACGGAACCGGGGAGCTGTTTTTT
TRBV6-2/TRBV6-3	-	TRBJ2-1	many	CASRDSKVGNEQFF	TGTGCCAGCAGGGACTCTAAGGTAGGGAATGAGCAGTTCTTC
TRBV4-3	TRBD1	TRBJ2-7	many	CASSPPQGDIPFEQYF	TGCGCCAGCAGCCCCCCCCAGGGGGACATACCCTTCGAGCAGTACTTC
TRBV7-9	-	TRBJ2-3	many	CASSLPHFPPGDTQYF	TGTGCCAGCAGCTTACCCCACTTCCCCCCGGGGGATACGCAGTATTTT
TRBV7-9	TRBD2	TRBJ2-3	few	CASSLERGTDTQYF	TGTGCCAGCAGCTTAGAGCGGGGGACAGATACGCAGTATTTT
TRBV7-9	-	TRBJ2-1	many	CASSLITGGDEQFF	TGTGCCAGCAGCTTAATTACAGGGGGGGATGAGCAGTTCTTC
TRBV27	-	TRBJ1-5	many	CASSLSGDNQPQHF	TGTGCCAGCAGTTTATCAGGTGACAATCAGCCCCAGCATTTT
TRBV9	TRBD1	TRBJ2-3	many	CASSVEGQNTDTQYF	TGTGCCAGCAGCGTAGAGGGACAGAACACAGATACGCAGTATTTT
TRBV4-3	TRBD1	TRBJ2-2	-	CASSHGPTGGRAGELFF	TGCGCCAGCAGCCACGGCCCAACAGGGGGCAGAGCCGGGGAGCTGTTTTTT
TRBV5-1	TRBD2	TRBJ2-3	many	CASSPLGGGSTDTQYF	TGCGCCAGCAGCCCCCTGGGGGGGGGTAGCACAGATACGCAGTATTTT
TRBV19	-	TRBJ2-2	-	CASLCNSTGELFF	TGTGCCAGCCTGTGCAATTCCACCGGGGAGCTGTTTTTT
TRBV4-1	TRBD2	TRBJ2-3	few	CASSHPRVAGGSPDTQYF	TGCGCCAGCAGCCATCCAAGGGTAGCGGGGGGGAGCCCAGATACGCAGTATTTT
TRBV27	TRBD1	TRBJ2-2	many	CASRPDRVYPGELFF	TGTGCCAGCAGGCCCGACAGGGTCTACCCCGGGGAGCTGTTTTTT
TRBV4-2	TRBD2	TRBJ2-3	-	CASSQAGTSGGLSTDTQYF	TGTGCCAGCAGCCAAGCCGGGACTAGCGGGGGGCTTTCCACAGATACGCAGTATTTT
TRBV6-2/TRBV6-3	-	TRBJ1-5	many	CASSGVGNQPQHF	TGTGCCAGCAGCGGGGTTGGAAATCAGCCCCAGCATTTT
TRBV5-6	-	TRBJ2-5	many	CASSLYNAGVETQYF	TGTGCCAGCAGCTTGTATAATGCAGGGGTAGAGACCCAGTACTTC
TRBV4-2	TRBD1	TRBJ1-4	many	CASCQDSGTGGEKLFF	TGTGCCAGCTGCCAAGATTCGGGAACAGGGGGTGAAAAACTGTTTTTT
TRBV7-2	TRBD2	TRBJ2-7	large	CASSQGTSGSSYEQYF	TGTGCCAGCAGCCAAGGGACTAGCGGGAGCTCCTACGAGCAGTACTTC
TRBV12-3/TRBV12-4	-	TRBJ1-1	-	CASSFYGHGGKNTEAFF	TGTGCCAGCAGTTTTTACGGACACGGAGGGAAAAACACTGAAGCTTTCTTT
TRBV7-3	TRBD2	TRBJ2-5	-	CASSFIGGAEETQYF	TGTGCCAGCAGCTTTATCGGGGGGGCGGAGGAGACCCAGTACTTC
TRBV4-1	TRBD1	TRBJ1-2	few	CASSQRDRDDYGYTF	TGCGCCAGCAGCCAAAGGGACAGGGACGACTATGGCTACACCTTC
TRBV9	-	TRBJ2-2	-	CASSVEGEAGLNTGELFF	TGTGCCAGCAGCGTAGAGGGTGAGGCGGGGCTGAACACCGGGGAGCTGTTTTTT
TRBV6-2/TRBV6-3	-	TRBJ2-1	-	CASSYWRGPGGNEQFF	TGTGCCAGCAGTTACTGGAGGGGTCCTGGCGGGAATGAGCAGTTCTTC
TRBV7-9	-	TRBJ2-2	-	CASSPQQGPNTGELFF	TGTGCCAGCAGCCCGCAACAGGGCCCGAACACCGGGGAGCTGTTTTTT
TRBV6-1	TRBD2	TRBJ2-1	few	CASSPGTSGDPNEQFF	TGTGCCAGCAGTCCCGGGACTAGCGGGGACCCTAATGAGCAGTTCTTC
TRBV2	-	TRBJ2-3	few	CASSDEDFTDTQYF	TGTGCCAGCAGTGATGAGGACTTCACAGATACGCAGTATTTT
TRBV7-6	-	TRBJ2-1	few	CASSLRQNEQFF	TGTGCCAGCAGCTTAAGGCAGAATGAGCAGTTCTTC